The 4 T cell receptor beta chains reported below all come from one sample, sequenced in a study of blood T cell repertoires in COVID-19. This table comes from immunoSEQ multiplex PCR, and its TCRdb copy is limited to in-frame clones, with some not included. The table shows roughly 250,000 clones, with roughly 89% occurring only once. Sequenced: PBMCs or T cells enriched from blood (not recorded which). These receptors all stem from a woman aged 25 to 39 with acute COVID-19.

This chain joins TRBV2 and TRBJ2-7; tentatively, D is TRBD1 (6 bases). The CDR3 runs to 14 residues. V was shortened by 7 bases and J by 7 bases, with 20 bases between the two germline ends. The V gene's germline CDR1 is SNHLY and CDR2 FYNNEI. The CDR3 loop is CASTLDRFGREQYF. CDR3 bases: TGTGCCAGCACCCTCGACAGGTTCGGACGAGAGCAGTACTTC.

This clone was counted ten times or more. The chain carries TRBV10-3 and TRBJ1-1; D is possibly TRBD1 (6 bases). The CDR3 runs to 20 residues. V lost 6 bases, J lost 0 bases, and 29 bases lay in between. Germline CDR1 ENHRY, CDR2 SYGVKD. The CDR3 here is CAISGGRDRSPSHMNTEAFF. Written as DNA, the CDR3 is TGTGCCATCAGCGGGGGGCGCGACAGGTCGCCATCCCACATGAACACTGAAGCTTTCTTT.

This CDR3 reads CASSLGTSGGDPYNEQFF. The CDR3, as DNA: TGTGCCAGCAGCCTCGGGACTAGCGGGGGTGATCCCTACAATGAGCAGTTCTTC. This chain connects TRBV11-2 to TRBJ2-1; 14 nucleotides agree with TRBD2. The CDR3 contains 18 residues. Trimming took 5 bases from V and 2 from J; bases not matched to a gene: 8. CDR1 SGHAT and CDR2 FQNNGV come from the germline V gene. Using reference TRBV11-2 and TRBJ2-1 for the parts outside the CDR3, the full variable domain is EAGVAQSPRYKIIEKRQSVAFWCNPISGHATLYWYQQILGQGPKLLIQFQNNGVVDDSQLPKDRFSAERLKGVDSTLKIQPAKLEDSAVYLCASSLGTSGGDPYNEQFFGPGTRLTVL.

This rearrangement joins TRBV4-3 to TRBJ1-2; TRBD1 might be the D (6 bases). The CDR3 spans 17 residues. Germline CDR1 LGHNA, CDR2 YSLEER. V gave up 4 bases and J gave up 4 bases, with 22 bases separating them. The CDR3 is CASSPDLRGGAGYGYTF. In DNA form, the CDR3 reads TGCGCCAGCAGCCCAGATTTGAGGGGGGGCGCTGGCTATGGCTACACCTTC.